The 19 T cell receptor beta chains below were found in one sample sequenced in a study of CD8+ T cells in alopecia areata. cDNA reverse transcribed from extracted RNA served as the sequencing template. Method: immunoSEQ multiplex PCR; TCRdb's copy keeps in-frame clones and lacks some. The sample has 100,000 to 120,000 clones; roughly 55% are singletons. Material for sequencing was NKG2D-low CD8+ T cells sorted from blood. The receptors were sampled from a human donor with alopecia areata.

The CDR3 region is CSVEDLAEETQYF. CDR3 nucleotides: TGCAGCGTTGAAGATTTGGCGGAAGAGACCCAGTACTTC. This rearrangement joins TRBV29-1 to TRBJ2-5; D unclear. The V end lost 0 bases, the J end lost 3 bases, and 8 bases lay between the germline ends. CDR1 and CDR2 from the germline V gene are SQVTM and ANQGSEA. This CDR3 contains 13 residues.

The chain recombines TRBV2 with TRBJ2-3; no definite D call. The germline V and J ends were trimmed by 3 bases and 6 bases, with 7 bases remaining between them. The CDR3 totals 12 residues. Looked up from germline, CDR1 is SNHLY and CDR2 is FYNNEI. CDR3 loop: CASSEGFDTQYF. CDR3 bases: TGTGCCAGCAGTGAGGGTTTTGATACGCAGTATTTT.

The rearrangement joins TRBV27 to TRBJ2-7; the D is unclear. The CDR3 covers 11 residues. Trimming cost V 6 bases and J 1 base, with 4 bases left between them. CDR1 is MNHEY, CDR2 SMNVEV, per germline (reference sequence). CDR3 coding DNA: TGTGCCAGCAGCTATTCCTACGAGCAGTACTTC. As protein: CASSYSYEQYF.

The chain combines TRBV9 with TRBJ2-1, with 7 bases that match TRBD1. The V and J ends lost 4 bases and 3 bases, in that order; junction bases with no gene match: 13. CDR1 is SGDLS, CDR2 YYNGEE, per germline. The CDR3 sequence is 17 residues long. This CDR3 is CASSTSSRGSSYNEQFF. The CDR3, as DNA: TGTGCCAGCAGCACCTCTAGCAGGGGGAGTAGCTACAATGAGCAGTTCTTC. Supplemented by reference TRBV9 and TRBJ2-1, the full variable domain reads DSGVTQTPKHLITATGQRVTLRCSPRSGDLSVYWYQQSLDQGLQFLIQYYNGEERAKGNILERFSAQQFPDLHSELNLSSLELGDSALYFCASSTSSRGSSYNEQFFGPGTRLTVL.

This chain uses TRBV6-5 with TRBJ2-1; tentatively, D is TRBD2 (6 bases). The CDR3 covers 11 residues. Germline-derived CDR1 and CDR2 are MNHEY and SVGAGI. Trimming shortened V by 2 bases and J by 10 bases, and 6 bases separated the two germline ends. Here the CDR3 DNA reads TGTGCCAGCAGTTACGCGGGGGAGCAGTTCTTC. Residues: CASSYAGEQFF.

This chain connects TRBV5-6 to TRBJ1-1, with no clear D. V shed 4 bases and J shed 2 bases, with 9 bases lying between them. This CDR3 has 13 amino acids. Germline loops: CDR1 SGHDT, CDR2 YYEEEE. CDR3 sequence reads: CASSPTPNTEAFF. CDR3 coding DNA: TGTGCCAGCAGCCCCACACCAAACACTGAAGCTTTCTTT.

The genes are TRBV11-2 and TRBJ2-7, with TRBD1 as a possible D gene (5 bases). The CDR3 consists of 14 residues. Looked up from germline, CDR1 is SGHAT and CDR2 is FQNNGV. Trimming removed 4 bases at V and 2 bases at J, with 12 bases between. The CDR3 protein is CASSWGTGPYEQYF. The CDR3 DNA follows: TGTGCCAGCAGCTGGGGTACAGGACCCTACGAGCAGTACTTC.

This clone was seen just once. The chain couples TRBV27 to TRBJ2-1; 11 bases match TRBD2. V lost 5 bases and J lost 5; bases outside the gene matches: 8. Germline V CDR1 and CDR2: MNHEY, SMNVEV (reference sequence). CDR3 length: 16 amino acids. CDR3 sequence: CASSKTSGSLHNEQFF. CDR3 coding DNA: TGTGCCAGCAGTAAAACTAGCGGGAGCCTCCACAATGAGCAGTTCTTC.

V gene TRBV7-9 combines with J gene TRBJ1-2, with a weak D call TRBD1 (5 bases). Germline-derived CDR1 and CDR2 are SEHNR and FQNEAQ (reference sequence). This CDR3 is 13 amino acids long. V shed 5 bases and J shed 8 bases, with 15 bases lying between them. CDR3 sequence reads: CASSRGPRGGYTF. DNA for the CDR3: TGTGCCAGCAGCAGGGGCCCGAGGGGCGGCTACACCTTC.

V gene TRBV7-9 combines with J gene TRBJ1-2, with D maybe TRBD1 (5 bases). Germline-derived CDR1 and CDR2 are SEHNR and FQNEAQ (reference sequence). This CDR3 comprises 15 residues. Trimming cost V 3 bases and J 5 bases, with 16 bases left between them. CDR3 DNA: TGTGCCAGCAGCTTGGGAATGGACACTCCTTATGGCTACACCTTC. As protein: CASSLGMDTPYGYTF.

This clone occurred a few times. This rearrangement joins TRBV28 to TRBJ1-1; D remains ambiguous. The CDR3 loop spans 15 amino acids. The V end lost 0 bases, the J end lost 1 base, and 9 bases lay between the germline ends. Germline V CDR1 and CDR2: MDHEN, SYDVKM. This CDR3 reads CASSLWETRNTEAFF. The CDR3 coding sequence is TGTGCCAGCAGTTTATGGGAAACACGGAACACTGAAGCTTTCTTT. Using reference TRBV28 and TRBJ1-1 for the parts outside the CDR3, the full variable domain is DVKVTQSSRYLVKRTGEKVFLECVQDMDHENMFWYRQDPGLGLRLIYFSYDVKMKEKGDIPEGYSVSREKKERFSLILESASTNQTSMYLCASSLWETRNTEAFFGQGTRLTVV.

A word on this clone: This sample also contains other DNA sequences that code for the same CDR3. The genes are TRBV11-2 and TRBJ2-7; no clear D gene. The CDR3 has 12 amino acids. Trimming removed 5 bases from V and 4 bases from J, with 9 bases in between. Germline lookup yields CDR1 SGHAT and CDR2 FQNNGV. CDR3 bases: TGTGCCAGCAGCCTTACCCCGTACGAGCAGTACTTC. Translated: CASSLTPYEQYF.

The chain has TRBV27 and TRBJ1-4; D unclear. V lost 3 bases to trimming and J lost 8 bases, with 19 bases between them. The CDR3 has 16 amino acids. The germline V gene has CDR1 MNHEY and CDR2 SMNVEV (reference sequence). CDR3 protein: CASSFGRDGRGEKLFF. The CDR3 DNA reads TGTGCCAGCAGTTTCGGGAGAGACGGGAGAGGGGAAAAACTGTTTTTT.

This chain links TRBV6-1 with TRBJ2-3; maybe TRBD2 (7 bases). The length of the CDR3 is 16 residues. CDR1 is MNHNS and CDR2 is SASEGT in the germline V gene. V was cut by 2 bases and J by 1 base, with 13 bases left in between. For the CDR3, the DNA is TGTGCCAGCAGTGAAAGGGGAGGGGGGCGCACAGATACGCAGTATTTT. It encodes CASSERGGGRTDTQYF.

The V call is TRBV2, the J call TRBJ2-7, with a tentative D call TRBD2 (5 bases). Trimming took 6 bases from V and 5 from J, leaving 5 bases between them. Looked up from germline, CDR1 is SNHLY and CDR2 is FYNNEI. The CDR3 extends over 10 amino acids. The CDR3 bases are TGTGCCAGCAGGACTAACGAGCAGTACTTC. This translates into CASRTNEQYF.

This clone was detected only a few times. The rearrangement uses TRBV14 and TRBJ2-1; D ambiguous. This CDR3 is built from 12 residues. Trimming took 1 base from V and 3 from J, leaving 1 base between them. CDR1 SGHDN and CDR2 FVKESK come from the germline V gene. CDR3 amino acids: CASSQGYNEQFF. The DNA for the CDR3 is TGTGCCAGCAGCCAAGGCTACAATGAGCAGTTCTTC.

The rearrangement links TRBV12-5 to TRBJ2-2, with D perhaps matching TRBD2 (5 bases). This CDR3 region has 16 residues. V was cut by 4 bases and J by 0 bases, with 12 bases left in between. Germline loops: CDR1 LGHNT, CDR2 FRNRAP. The CDR3: CASGSPGLANTGELFF. The DNA for the CDR3 is TGTGCTAGTGGTTCGCCAGGACTCGCGAACACCGGGGAGCTGTTTTTT.

Comment on this clone: Germline and junction disagree at one end, which may indicate a read error. The J gene is TRBJ2-1, the V gene TRBV10-2, with 7 bases aligning to TRBD1. The CDR3 extends over 13 amino acids. Germline CDR1 is WSHSY and CDR2 is SAAADI. The CDR3 sequence is CASGEDRSNEQFF. CDR3 bases: TGCGCCAGCGGTGAGGACAGGTCCAATGAGCAGTTCTTC.

This clone was picked up one time. The chain has TRBV27 and TRBJ2-7, with a weak D call TRBD2 (6 bases). The CDR3 is 15 amino acids. V was cut by 5 bases and J by 1 base, with 15 bases left in between. The germline V gene encodes CDR1 MNHEY and CDR2 SMNVEV (reference sequence). The DNA of the CDR3 is TGTGCCAGCAGTCCGTTTGGGGGAGGTTCCTACGAGCAGTACTTC. Protein sequence: CASSPFGGGSYEQYF.